This TCR beta chain was sequenced in a study of shared T cell receptors in the human thymus. Germline V gene sequence: CDR1 MNHEY, CDR2 SMNVEV (reference sequence). The ends were cut back, 5 bases at V and 0 bases at J, with 7 bases in the middle. The CDR3 is 13 amino acids. Clones were read by immunoSEQ multiplex PCR, and TCRdb kept only the in-frame ones, dropping some. The sample includes roughly 550,000 clones, 75% to 80% of them seen just once. Another study also made use of these data, one on human thymus T cells.

Input material: thymocytes. The receptor's source is a boy less than two years old with a congenital heart defect. The rearrangement links TRBV27 to TRBJ1-1; TRBD1 might be the D (5 bases). CDR3 protein: CASSQGVNTEAFF. CDR3 sequence (DNA): TGTGCCAGCAGTCAGGGTGTGAACACTGAAGCTTTCTTT.